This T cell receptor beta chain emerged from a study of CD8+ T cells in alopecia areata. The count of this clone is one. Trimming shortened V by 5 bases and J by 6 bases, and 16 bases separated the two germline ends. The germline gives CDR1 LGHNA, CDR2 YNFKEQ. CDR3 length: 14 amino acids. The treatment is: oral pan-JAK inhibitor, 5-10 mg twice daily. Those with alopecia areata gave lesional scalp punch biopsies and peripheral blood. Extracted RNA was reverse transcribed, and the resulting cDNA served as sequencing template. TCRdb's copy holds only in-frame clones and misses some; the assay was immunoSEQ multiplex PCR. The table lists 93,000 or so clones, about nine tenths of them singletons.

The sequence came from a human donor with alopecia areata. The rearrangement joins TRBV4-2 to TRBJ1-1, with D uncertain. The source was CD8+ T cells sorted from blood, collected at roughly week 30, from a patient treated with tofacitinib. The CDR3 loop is CASSLDRWQPEAFF. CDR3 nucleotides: TGTGCCAGCAGCTTAGATAGGTGGCAGCCTGAAGCTTTCTTT.